The clone carrying this TCR beta chain was seen only a few times. The library gave individual cDNA molecules unique molecular identifiers. TCRdb re-derived calls from the RACE reads in MiXCR, one entry per CDR3 protein. The data contain 56,000 or so distinct CDR3 sequences, approximately 9.6% of them singletons. This sample was included in a study of human T cells and chemical hapten exposure. Germline V gives CDR1 SGHAT, CDR2 FQNNGV. This CDR3 spans 15 amino acids. V was pared by 4 bases and J by 0 bases, with 10 bases between. Stated time point: pre-sensitization, week 0. Treatment meaning: therapeutic diphenylcyclopropenone sensitization with weekly scalp DPC. Researchers extracted total RNA from unfractionated whole blood.

This specimen consisted of whole blood, obtained in connection with sensitization to the hapten diphenylcyclopropenone (DPC). V gene TRBV11-2 combines with J gene TRBJ1-3, with D unclear. The source is a woman aged 25 to 45 with alopecia areata. Some clones in this sample may be carry-over from other donors' samples. This CDR3 reads CASSSYTYSGNTIYF. The CDR3 nucleotides read TGTGCCAGCAGCTCGTACACATACTCTGGAAACACCATATATTTT.